This record concerns one T cell receptor (beta chain) sequence. Its recognized antigen is unknown. Nothing much larger sits one base from this clone, and base qualities are not available. CDR1 and CDR2, per the germline V gene (reference sequence), are GTSNPN and SVGIG. V was cut back by 2 bases and J by 1 base, leaving a gap of 12 bases between them. From the cysteine through the phenylalanine, the CDR3 covers 16 amino acids. Only the CDR3 part of the read is kept: 48 bases, read in frame from the first base. The sample belongs to a study of blood T cell repertoires in COVID-19 (dated by TCRdb to about 2020). Context from the whole study: The collaborator samples originated in the United States, Italy and Spain and spanned the acute and convalescent phases of COVID-19. A de-identified subject ID, COVID-19 status, age in years and sex were almost always included in the sample metadata. The prospective study material was composed of cDNA or gDNA derived from T cells, B-cell-depleted T cells, or PBMCs. The samples were drawn from the first 160 participants of the ongoing ImmuneRACE study and from 1,254 subjects provided by 6 global collaborators. The dataset comprised deeply sampled blood TCRbeta repertoires from subjects exposed to, actively infected with, or recovered from COVID-19. A freely available public database, intended as a resource for researchers studying the immune response to SARS-CoV-2, is where the repertoires were released. Where HLA class I and class II types were available, the types were taken from metadata supplied by the sample provider, not from assay-based typing.

TCRbeta CDR3 regions were amplified from genomic DNA using the immunoSEQ Assay, a bias-controlled multiplex PCR. The authors' pipeline ran thus. The number of nucleated cells in each sample was estimated from the amplification of reference gene primers within the assay. Sequence reads were collapsed and filtered to measure the absolute abundance of every unique TCRbeta CDR3 rearrangement. For each sample, productive Simpson clonality was calculated by taking the square root of Simpson's diversity index across productive rearrangements. The table comes from immuneACCESS by way of TCRdb, which keeps in-frame sequences with V and J called. Part of the clones is missing from these tables; in studies checked, under half for an unresolved V gene and the rest for unknown reasons. D and trimming come from the DNA, and the V and J calls and clone size come from that table. The sample table contains approximately 300,000 clones; only one count was recorded for around four fifths of them. Of the sample, 0.95% to 1.5% is held by the ten largest clones.

Whole blood was collected in K2EDTA tubes by collaborating institutions according to the institutions' own protocols. For TCRbeta analysis, collaborators shipped samples in one of three forms: frozen whole blood, isolated PBMCs, or DNA extracted from either of those sample types. Summary of the overall study and its limitations: Clinical and demographic metadata were provided uncurated, with the amount varying by source and participant.

The origin of this receptor is a woman aged 45 to 65 with acute or convalescent COVID-19. This sequence uses TRBV30 and TRBJ1-6; a tentative D call is TRBD1 (5 bases match). Sequenced: peripheral blood. The CDR3 region: CAWSFGGESYNSPLHF. Here is the DNA: TGTGCCTGGAGTTTTGGGGGGGAATCCTATAATTCACCCCTCCACTTT. Reference TRBV30 and TRBJ1-6 genes cover what lies past the CDR3, so the full variable domain is SQTIHQWPATLVQPVGSPLSLECTVEGTSNPNLYWYRQAAGRGLQLLFYSVGIGQISSEVPQNLSASRPQDRQFILSSKKLLLSDSGFYLCAWSFGGESYNSPLHFGNGTRLTVT.